Shown below are 16 T cell receptor beta chains from a single sample sequenced in a study of neurological immune-mediated disorders (dated by TCRdb to between 2017 and 2020). The library came from 5' RACE. The listed sequencing device is Illumina HiSeq 2500. TCRdb handled the public reads itself, with Q25 trimming in fastp and clone calling in MiXCR, and kept productive beta chains. Duplicate CDR3 protein sequences are folded into a single record with the most common DNA and genes. The sample data list fewer than 80,000 distinct CDR3 sequences, and 4% to 5.5% of these were observed just once. The ten largest account for 3% to 4% of the sample. The material sequenced was PBMCs. These receptors came from a woman in her forties or fifties with multiple sclerosis.

In this sample, this clonotype turned up many times. V and J are TRBV28 and TRBJ2-7; 9 bases match TRBD1. This CDR3 region has 15 residues. V was pared by 5 bases and J by 2 bases, with 7 bases of the junction left unmatched. Germline assignment: CDR1 MDHEN and CDR2 SYDVKM. The CDR3 reads CASSAQGATAYEQYF. Written as DNA, the CDR3 is TGTGCCAGCAGTGCACAGGGGGCGACAGCCTACGAGCAGTACTTC.

This clonotype showed up many times. V usage is TRBV5-1 and J usage is TRBJ2-2; TRBD1 matches 9 bases. Germline V gene sequence: CDR1 SGHRS, CDR2 YFSETQ. The CDR3 loop spans 17 amino acids. V gave up 4 bases and J gave up 1 base; unmatched junction bases: 8. The chain's CDR3 is CASSANPGQGNTGELFF. For the CDR3, the DNA is TGCGCCAGCAGCGCGAACCCGGGACAGGGGAACACCGGGGAGCTGTTTTTT.

This clonotype was observed many times. The rearrangement uses TRBV7-9 and TRBJ2-1; TRBD2 might be the D (5 bases). The germline gives CDR1 SEHNR, CDR2 FQNEAQ (reference sequence). Trimming cost V 5 bases and J 4 bases, with 18 bases left between them. This CDR3 has 16 amino acids. This CDR3 is CASSHHAGSRYNEQFF. CDR3 coding DNA: TGTGCCAGCAGCCACCATGCGGGTTCCCGTTACAATGAGCAGTTCTTC.

There are many counts of this clonotype. The V gene is TRBV2, the J gene TRBJ1-5; a possible D gene is TRBD1 (6 bases). Germline-derived CDR1 and CDR2 are SNHLY and FYNNEI. The CDR3 is 13 residues long. With 11 bases removed from V and 0 bases from J, the gap between germline ends came to 11 bases. DNA of the CDR3: TGTGCCGGCAACAGGGATAGCAATCAGCCCCAGCATTTT. Translated: CAGNRDSNQPQHF.

This clonotype came up many times. This chain joins TRBV7-9 and TRBJ1-2, with a possible D match to TRBD1 (6 bases). The CDR3 is 16 amino acids. Germline CDR1 reads SEHNR; CDR2 reads FQNEAQ (reference sequence). Trimming shortened V by 5 bases and J by 2 bases, and 18 bases separated the two germline ends. CDR3 protein: CASSRRQDVTNYGYTF. DNA for the CDR3: TGTGCCAGCAGCCGCCGACAGGACGTAACGAACTATGGCTACACCTTC.

This clonotype appeared many times. The rearrangement joins TRBV7-2 to TRBJ2-7; D uncertain. The CDR3 length is 12 residues. The V end lost 4 bases, the J end lost 3 bases, and 7 bases lay between the germline ends. Germline V CDR1 and CDR2: SGHTA, FQGNSA. CDR3 loop: CASSSAYYEQYF. The CDR3 DNA reads TGTGCCAGCAGCTCCGCGTACTACGAGCAGTACTTC.

By share, this clonotype counts as medium-sized. The V and J genes are TRBV2 and TRBJ2-1, with TRBD2 matching over 10 bases. J lost 5 bases, V lost 0 bases, and 4 bases had no gene match. Germline V CDR1 and CDR2: SNHLY, FYNNEI. CDR3 size: 16 residues. CDR3 DNA sequence: TGTGCCAGCAGTGAAGCTGCGAGCGGGGGGGACAATGAGCAGTTCTTC. This gives the protein CASSEAASGGDNEQFF.

This clonotype was observed many times. The rearrangement uses TRBV5-1 and TRBJ1-2; D possibly corresponds to TRBD1 (5 bases). The CDR3 is 15 residues long. CDR1 SGHRS and CDR2 YFSETQ come from the germline V gene. Deletions cut 2 bases from V and 3 bases from J, with 14 bases between. Written as DNA, the CDR3 is TGCGCCAGCAGCTTAGGACATATGACTTACTATGGCTACACCTTC. It codes for CASSLGHMTYYGYTF.

This clonotype came up many times. This sequence joins TRBV4-2 and TRBJ1-5; D is undetermined. Per germline, CDR1 LGHNA and CDR2 YNFKEQ. The CDR3 has 15 residues. Trimming cost V 1 base and J 6 bases, with 13 bases left between them. This CDR3 is CASSQVPGGSQPQHF. CDR3 nucleotide sequence: TGTGCCAGCAGCCAAGTTCCGGGAGGGAGTCAGCCCCAGCATTTT.

This clonotype was picked up many times. The chain employs TRBV12-3 or TRBV12-4 and TRBJ1-5; D call uncertain. The CDR3 has 13 amino acids. The V and J ends lost 6 bases and 4 bases respectively, with 10 bases between them. The CDR3 protein is CASRSDGNQPQHF. For the CDR3, the DNA is TGTGCCAGCAGGTCGGACGGGAATCAGCCCCAGCATTTT.

This clonotype occurred many times. This chain joins TRBV29-1 and TRBJ2-7; 9 nucleotides line up with TRBD1. V dropped 2 bases and J dropped 4; count of bases not matched to a gene: 6. The CDR3 has 14 amino acids. The germline gives CDR1 SQVTM, CDR2 ANQGSEA. The chain's CDR3 is CSVEFGTGTYEQYF. Written as DNA, the CDR3 is TGCAGCGTTGAATTTGGGACAGGGACTTACGAGCAGTACTTC.

This clonotype was counted at least ten times. The CDR3 DNA sequence: TGTGCCAGCAGCTCGGGACTACGGGAAGAGACCCAGTACTTC. Residues: CASSSGLREETQYF. This rearrangement joins TRBV5-6 to TRBJ2-5; 7 positions match TRBD2. Losses at the gene ends were 3 bases for V and 3 bases for J; bases not matched to a gene: 5. Germline V gene lookup returns CDR1 SGHDT and CDR2 YYEEEE. The CDR3 spans 14 residues.

This clonotype has a count of ten or more. The J gene is TRBJ1-1, the V gene TRBV20-1, with 10 bases fitting TRBD1. The CDR3 extends over 16 amino acids. V shed 6 bases, J shed 5 bases, and the junction held 15 bases outside the gene matches. The germline gives CDR1 DFQATT, CDR2 SNEGSKA (reference sequence). CDR3 DNA: TGCAGTGCCACGTCACCCGGGACAGGGGTAGGGACTGAAGCTTTCTTT. Encoded protein: CSATSPGTGVGTEAFF.

This clonotype came up many times. The chain employs TRBV24-1 and TRBJ1-1, with 7 positions matching TRBD1. From germline, CDR1 is KGHDR and CDR2 SFDVKD. V trimming: 8 bases; J trimming: 2 bases; junction bases outside the gene matches: 13. This CDR3 contains 16 residues. The CDR3 spells CATKFQGDGPNTEAFF. Here the CDR3 DNA reads TGTGCCACCAAGTTTCAGGGGGACGGACCAAACACTGAAGCTTTCTTT.

The table lists this clonotype with a few counts. A much more abundant neighbour one base away suggests this may be a read error. As the CDR3 is not closed by the conserved phenylalanine or tryptophan, this likely results from a read error. This chain links TRBV7-8 with TRBJ2-1; D gene ambiguous. There are 12 residues in the CDR3. V was pared by 5 bases and J by 7 bases, with 9 bases between. Germline lookup yields CDR1 SGHVS and CDR2 FQNEAQ. Here the CDR3 reads CASSRSRNEQFC. CDR3 DNA: TGTGCCAGCAGCCGAAGCCGAAATGAGCAGTTCTGC.

This clonotype was counted ten times or more. The chain employs TRBV7-9 and TRBJ2-5; tentatively, D is TRBD1 (5 bases). The germline gives CDR1 SEHNR, CDR2 FQNEAQ (reference sequence). The V gene lost 2 bases and the J gene lost 2 bases, with 12 bases spanning the gap. The CDR3 is 15 residues long. CDR3 residues: CASSLNPDTQETQYF. In DNA, the CDR3 is TGTGCCAGCAGCTTAAACCCGGACACTCAAGAGACCCAGTACTTC. The variable domain in full, completed from reference TRBV7-9 and TRBJ2-5, reads DTGVSQNPRHKITKRGQNVTFRCDPISEHNRLYWYRQTLGQGPEFLTYFQNEAQLEKSRLLSDRFSAERPKGSFSTLEIQRTEQGDSAMYLCASSLNPDTQETQYFGPGTRLLVL.